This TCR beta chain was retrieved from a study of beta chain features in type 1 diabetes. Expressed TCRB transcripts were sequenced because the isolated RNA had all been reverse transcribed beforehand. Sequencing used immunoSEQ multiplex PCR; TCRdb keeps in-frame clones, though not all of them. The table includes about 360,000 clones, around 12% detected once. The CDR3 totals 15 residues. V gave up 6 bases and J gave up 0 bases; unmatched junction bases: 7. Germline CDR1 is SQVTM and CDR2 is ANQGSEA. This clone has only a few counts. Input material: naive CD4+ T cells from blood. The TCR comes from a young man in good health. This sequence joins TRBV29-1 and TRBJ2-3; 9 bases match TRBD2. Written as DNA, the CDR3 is TGCAGCGTACAGAGACTAGCGGATAGCACAGATACGCAGTATTTT. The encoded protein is CSVQRLADSTDTQYF.